What follows are 6 T cell receptor beta chains derived from one specimen sequenced in a study of regulatory T cells in long-lasting Graves disease. Researchers made TCR beta libraries by using iRepertoire HTBI primers and running Arm-PCR on CDR3 regions. Each CDR3 protein gets one entry after TCRdb re-called the multiplex PCR reads with MiXCR. The repertoire includes 410,000 or so distinct CDR3 sequences, more than 13% of them detected once, and approximately 15% sits in the top ten. Time point noted: newly diagnosed GD, antithyroid drugs for less than 3 months. Scientists built the TCR library using RNA that was extracted from PBMCs. The data were also submitted as part of a second study, on T cells in Graves' hyperthyroidism and ophthalmopathy.

Sequencing used peripheral blood mononuclear cells (PBMCs), obtained at new diagnosis, from a patient treated with antithyroid drugs. These receptors were collected from a woman aged 30 to 39 with Graves disease.

This clonotype was seen at least ten times. V and J are TRBV7-8 and TRBJ1-2; 7 bases match TRBD1. The CDR3 length is 16 residues. Germline lookup yields CDR1 SGHVS and CDR2 FQNEAQ. Trimming at V came to 1 base and at J to 6 bases, leaving 11 bases not matched to a gene. The CDR3 DNA follows: TGTGCCAGCAGCTTAGTCCGACAGGGTCAGCTGCATGGCTACACCTTC. Translating it yields CASSLVRQGQLHGYTF.

This clonotype was detected ten times or more. The chain employs TRBV11-2 and TRBJ2-2, with D possibly matching TRBD1 (7 bases). V was trimmed by 7 bases and J by 0 bases, leaving 21 bases between them. CDR3 size: 18 residues. Germline CDR1 is SGHAT and CDR2 is FQNNGV. The CDR3 region has the DNA TGTGCCAGCATTAGCTCCCTGGCGGGACAGACGAACACCGGGGAGCTGTTTTTT. Residues: CASISSLAGQTNTGELFF.

This clonotype appeared many times. The chain employs TRBV7-3 and TRBJ2-3; 13 bases are shared with TRBD2. CDR1 and CDR2 from the germline V gene are SGHTA and FQGTGA. This CDR3 comprises 19 residues. V shed 3 bases, J shed 2 bases, and the junction held 11 bases outside the gene matches. The CDR3 reads CASSLTPRTSGSPTDTQYF. The CDR3 coding sequence is TGTGCCAGCAGCTTGACCCCCCGGACTAGCGGGAGCCCCACAGATACGCAGTATTTT.

In its sample, this clonotype was seen a few times. This chain connects TRBV9 to TRBJ1-1; TRBD1 agrees at 8 bases. Germline CDR1 SGDLS, CDR2 YYNGEE. The junction had 8 bases not matched to a gene; V was cut back by 4 bases and J by 0 bases. The CDR3 extends over 16 amino acids. In DNA, the CDR3 is TGTGCCAGCAGCCCACCGACAGGGGATTTGAACACTGAAGCTTTCTTT. This translates into CASSPPTGDLNTEAFF.

This clonotype showed up many times. The chain recombines TRBV5-1 with TRBJ2-5; no clear D. V lost 1 base to trimming and J lost 2 bases, with 6 bases between them. Germline V gives CDR1 SGHRS, CDR2 YFSETQ. The CDR3 is 13 residues long. The CDR3 DNA is TGCGCCAGCAGCTTGCCAGGACAAGAGACCCAGTACTTC. Translation gives CASSLPGQETQYF.

At least ten counts were recorded for this clonotype. The chain combines TRBV2 with TRBJ2-7; 7 positions agree with TRBD2. J was trimmed by 4 bases and V by 9 bases; bases with no gene match: 12. The CDR3 is 14 residues long. Germline CDR1 and CDR2: SNHLY and FYNNEI. The CDR3 loop reads CASEPPGGQYEQYF. The CDR3 bases are TGTGCCAGTGAGCCGCCGGGAGGACAATACGAGCAGTACTTC.